The entry that follows covers one T cell receptor (beta chain) sequence. Its antigen is unknown. The CDR3 is 14 residues long. Trimming took 2 bases from V and 7 from J, leaving 15 bases between them. Germline CDR1 SGHTA, CDR2 FQGNSA. The record originates from a study of blood T cells in healthy people across ages. The authors ran a second PCR of 7 to 11 cycles using a sample-barcoded 5' primer and a J-beta primer mix. MiXCR, applied by TCRdb to the 5' RACE reads, yields one record per CDR3 protein. Here the sample spans some 1.6 million distinct CDR3 sequences, 34% being singletons. The study's findings and limits: Donor CMV status was unknown, possibly confounding expanded clonotype changes. More naive CD4+ cells and higher diversity marked long-lived donors relative to aged donors. In these data, TCR beta diversity tracked strongly with naive T cell percentage. The fall in TCR beta diversity per million T cells was roughly linear with age.

This clonotype was sampled from a young woman in good health. Material for sequencing was blood. The V gene is TRBV7-2, the J gene TRBJ2-7; D is possibly TRBD2 (6 bases). CDR3 nucleotide sequence: TGTGCCAGCAGCTTAAATGCGGGGACTGGGGAGCAGTACTTC. Its translation: CASSLNAGTGEQYF. Variable domain in full (rest from reference TRBV7-2 and TRBJ2-7): GAGVSQSPSNKVTEKGKDVELRCDPISGHTALYWYRQSLGQGLEFLIYFQGNSAPDKSGLPSDRFSAERTGGSVSTLTIQRTQQEDSAVYLCASSLNAGTGEQYFGPGTRLTVT.